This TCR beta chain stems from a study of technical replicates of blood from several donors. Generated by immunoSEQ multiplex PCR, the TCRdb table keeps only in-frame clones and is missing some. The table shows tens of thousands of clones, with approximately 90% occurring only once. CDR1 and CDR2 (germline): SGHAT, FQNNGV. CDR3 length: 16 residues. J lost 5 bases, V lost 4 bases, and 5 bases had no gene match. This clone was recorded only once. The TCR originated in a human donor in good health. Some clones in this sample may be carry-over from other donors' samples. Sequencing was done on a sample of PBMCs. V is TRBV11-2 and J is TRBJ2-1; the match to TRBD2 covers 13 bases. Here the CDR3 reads CASSSPTSGRHNEQFF. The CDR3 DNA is TGTGCCAGCAGCTCTCCGACTAGCGGGAGGCACAATGAGCAGTTCTTC.